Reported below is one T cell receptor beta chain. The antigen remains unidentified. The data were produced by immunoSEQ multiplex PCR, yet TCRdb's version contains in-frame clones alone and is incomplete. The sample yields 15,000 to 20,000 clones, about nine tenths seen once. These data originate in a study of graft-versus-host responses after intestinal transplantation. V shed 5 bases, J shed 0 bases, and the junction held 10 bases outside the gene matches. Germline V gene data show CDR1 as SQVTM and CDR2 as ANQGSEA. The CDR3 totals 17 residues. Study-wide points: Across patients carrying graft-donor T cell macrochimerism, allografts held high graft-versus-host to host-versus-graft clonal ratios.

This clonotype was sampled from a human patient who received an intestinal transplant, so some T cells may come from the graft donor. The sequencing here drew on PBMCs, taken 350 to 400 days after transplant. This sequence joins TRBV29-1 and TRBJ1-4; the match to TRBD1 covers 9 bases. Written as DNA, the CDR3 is TGCAGCGTTCAAGCCGGGACAGGGACGGCAACTAATGAAAAACTGTTTTTT. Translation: CSVQAGTGTATNEKLFF.